This TCR beta chain was found in a study of cytomegalovirus exposure and HLA in healthy donors. Study-wide results and caveats: An ancestry cluster, one associated with Asian ancestry, reportedly showed fewer N-insertions than the 666-donor mean in a later analysis.

The PCR was carried out with 60 Vbeta primers and 13 Jbeta primers. Assay used: immunoSEQ multiplex PCR; TCRdb lists only in-frame clones, some missing. The sample records 150,000 or so clones, roughly 76% being singletons. Germline-derived CDR1 and CDR2 are MNHNS and SASEGT. V was pared by 5 bases and J by 5 bases, with 19 bases between. CDR3 length: 15 residues. In regard to this clone: As yet, its antigen is unknown.

The chain couples TRBV6-1 to TRBJ2-7, with D possibly matching TRBD2 (6 bases). Specimen: PBMCs. The receptor was derived from a female donor in good health and CMV-seronegative. The CDR3 region has the DNA TGTGCCAGCAGTTGGAGGGCTAGCCGAAACGACGAGCAGTACTTC. This translates into CASSWRASRNDEQYF.